This entry lists 8 T cell receptor beta chains sequenced from one sample in a study of cytomegalovirus exposure and HLA in healthy donors. The PCR used 60 Vbeta and 13 Jbeta primers. Sequenced by immunoSEQ multiplex PCR; TCRdb stores in-frame clones only, minus some. Seen here are over 85,000 clones, under 85% observed once, and the top ten hold approximately 3.7%. The sequenced sample was PBMCs. These TCRs come from a female donor in good health and CMV-seropositive.

This clone was recorded once. This chain connects TRBV11-2 to TRBJ2-7; D remains ambiguous. V was trimmed by 4 bases and J by 2 bases, leaving 21 bases between them. CDR1 is SGHAT, CDR2 FQNNGV, per germline. The CDR3 loop spans 17 amino acids. CDR3 sequence reads: CASSSPLGGDRPYEQYF. The CDR3 DNA sequence: TGTGCCAGCAGCTCCCCCCTAGGTGGTGATAGGCCCTACGAGCAGTACTTC.

This clone was counted between two and nine times. V usage is TRBV19 and J usage is TRBJ2-7; 9 bases align to TRBD2. Germline V CDR1 and CDR2: LNHDA, SQIVND (reference sequence). V shed 8 bases, J shed 5 bases, and the junction held 7 bases outside the gene matches. The CDR3 runs to 13 residues. The CDR3 bases are TGTGCCAGTGGAGGGACTAGCTTCCACGAGCAGTACTTC. This sequence encodes CASGGTSFHEQYF.

The V gene is TRBV15, the J gene TRBJ2-7, with 8 nucleotides matching TRBD1. From germline, CDR1 is LNHNV and CDR2 YYDKDF (reference sequence). V was clipped by 2 bases and J by 5 bases; unmatched bases: 11. This CDR3 region has 16 residues. CDR3 in amino acids: CATSRPRTGIVHEQYF. The CDR3 nucleotides read TGTGCCACCAGCAGACCTCGGACAGGGATAGTACACGAGCAGTACTTC.

V usage is TRBV28 and J usage is TRBJ2-3; 7 nucleotides agree with TRBD2. Germline loops: CDR1 MDHEN, CDR2 SYDVKM. CDR3 length: 15 amino acids. J gave up 0 bases and V 4 bases, and 4 bases lay outside the gene matches. The CDR3 DNA follows: TGTGCCAGCAGTTCGGGGGGTGCTAGCACAGATACGCAGTATTTT. Its protein product is CASSSGGASTDTQYF.

The chain uses TRBV5-6 and TRBJ2-3; possibly TRBD2 for D (7 bases). Trimming shortened V by 3 bases and J by 6 bases, and 11 bases separated the two germline ends. This CDR3 is built from 13 residues. Germline CDR1 reads SGHDT; CDR2 reads YYEEEE. In nucleotides, the CDR3 is TGTGCCAGCAGCTCGGGGGGCATGGATACGCAGTATTTT. Translating gives CASSSGGMDTQYF.

This clone was counted a few times. The chain carries TRBV4-1 and TRBJ2-7; unclear D gene. Looked up from germline, CDR1 is MGHRA and CDR2 is YSYEKL. Deletions cut 1 base from V and 4 bases from J, with 8 bases between. This CDR3 has 13 amino acids. CDR3 sequence reads: CASSQGQAYEQYF. As DNA, the CDR3 is TGCGCCAGCAGCCAAGGCCAAGCGTACGAGCAGTACTTC.

This rearrangement joins TRBV28 to TRBJ1-2; the D gene is possibly TRBD1 (5 bases). The germline V gene encodes CDR1 MDHEN and CDR2 SYDVKM. This CDR3 region has 15 residues. V lost 4 bases and J lost 4, with 16 bases in between. CDR3 residues: CASSSGQGQLYGYTF. The CDR3 coding sequence is TGTGCCAGCAGTTCCGGTCAGGGCCAGCTCTATGGCTACACCTTC.

V and J are TRBV5-1 and TRBJ2-1, with 11 bases that match TRBD2. Germline assignment: CDR1 SGHRS and CDR2 YFSETQ. J was trimmed by 6 bases and V by 3 bases; bases with no gene match: 5. CDR3 length: 15 residues. CDR3 sequence: CASSSTSGRINEQFF. The CDR3 DNA reads TGCGCCAGCAGCTCCACTAGCGGGAGAATCAATGAGCAGTTCTTC.